The 7 T cell receptor beta chains below come from one sample, sequenced in a study of blood T cell repertoires in COVID-19. Only in-frame clones appear in the TCRdb table, and some are missing; sequencing was by immunoSEQ multiplex PCR. The profile shows over 120,000 clones, roughly 91% of them singletons. The material sequenced was peripheral blood. The receptors here all came from a man between 60 and 75 years old with active or convalescent COVID-19.

This clone was detected once. In DNA, the CDR3 is TGTGCCAGCCGACTCGGGACTAGCGGGGCGACCCAGTACTTC. Translating it yields CASRLGTSGATQYF. The J gene is TRBJ2-5, the V gene TRBV19; TRBD2 aligns across 13 bases. This CDR3 contains 14 residues. CDR1 LNHDA and CDR2 SQIVND come from the germline V gene (reference sequence). Trimming at V came to 9 bases and at J to 7 bases, leaving 8 bases not matched to a gene. Filled out from reference TRBV19 and TRBJ2-5, the complete variable domain reads DGGITQSPKYLFRKEGQNVTLSCEQNLNHDAMYWYRQDPGQGLRLIYYSQIVNDFQKGDIAEGYSVSREKKESFPLTVTSAQKNPTAFYLCASRLGTSGATQYFGPGTRLLVL.

V and J are TRBV14 and TRBJ1-2, with a tentative D call TRBD1 (6 bases). CDR1 SGHDN and CDR2 FVKESK come from the germline V gene. The V gene lost 3 bases and the J gene lost 14 bases, with 19 bases spanning the gap. This CDR3 spans 13 amino acids. The CDR3 nucleotides are TGTGCCAGCAGCCAGAGCAGGGGTCCAGGGGTAACCTTC. Protein: CASSQSRGPGVTF.

There are a few counts of this clone. This rearrangement joins TRBV19 to TRBJ1-3; tentatively, D is TRBD1 (5 bases). V was shortened by 2 bases and J by 7 bases, with 15 bases between the two germline ends. The V gene's germline CDR1 is LNHDA and CDR2 SQIVND (reference sequence). This CDR3 region has 15 residues. The CDR3 is CASSIPKGVENTIYF. CDR3 bases: TGTGCCAGTAGTATACCTAAAGGGGTTGAGAACACCATATATTTT.

V usage is TRBV15 and J usage is TRBJ2-2; 10 bases align to TRBD2. The CDR3 is 18 amino acids. Germline V gene lookup returns CDR1 LNHNV and CDR2 YYDKDF (reference sequence). V was pared by 0 bases and J by 4 bases, with 8 bases of the junction left unmatched. The CDR3 spells CATSRDGLRTSGTGELFF. DNA of the CDR3: TGTGCCACCAGCAGAGATGGTCTAAGGACTAGCGGCACCGGGGAGCTGTTTTTT.

This rearrangement joins TRBV2 to TRBJ2-1, with TRBD2 matching over 15 bases. CDR1 and CDR2 from the germline V gene are SNHLY and FYNNEI. V lost 8 bases, J lost 13 bases, and 12 bases stayed unmatched. The CDR3 length is 15 residues. CDR3 in amino acids: CASRARTSGGDPQFF. In DNA form, the CDR3 reads TGTGCCAGCCGAGCAAGGACTAGCGGGGGGGACCCCCAGTTCTTC.

This rearrangement joins TRBV4-3 to TRBJ2-7; 11 nucleotides agree with TRBD1. V trimming: 1 base; J trimming: 2 bases; junction bases outside the gene matches: 1. The CDR3 length is 15 residues. Germline V gene data show CDR1 as LGHNA and CDR2 as YSLEER. The CDR3 DNA sequence: TGCGCCAGCAGCCAAGGGACAGGGGGCGCCTACGAGCAGTACTTC. Its translation is CASSQGTGGAYEQYF.

The chain has TRBV7-3 and TRBJ1-6, with D possibly being TRBD1 (6 bases). The CDR3 is 18 residues long. The V gene lost 1 base and the J gene lost 7 bases, with 20 bases spanning the gap. Germline V gives CDR1 SGHTA, CDR2 FQGTGA. Written as DNA, the CDR3 is TGTGCCAGCAGCTTAATGGCAGGGGCCCCGGCTGGGAATTCACCCCTCCACTTT. This translates into CASSLMAGAPAGNSPLHF.